These T cell receptor beta chains were read from a single sample in a study of blood T cell repertoires in COVID-19. Assay used: immunoSEQ multiplex PCR; TCRdb lists only in-frame clones, some missing. This table has approximately 54,000 clones, about four fifths appearing once. Sequenced input: peripheral blood. All receptors come from a woman aged 55-69 years with acute or convalescent COVID-19. Both conserved end residues are part of each CDR3.

J	V	CDR3
TRBJ1-6	TRBV2	CASRTTGSSPLHF
TRBJ2-7	TRBV7-2	CASSPSSVRSYEQYF
TRBJ2-5	TRBV10-2	CASSELGQAGETQYF
TRBJ1-6	TRBV10-2	CASSESNRVNSPLHF
TRBJ2-1	TRBV10-3	CAIMQRGLDEQFF
TRBJ2-7	TRBV5-1	CASSSNLRDRTYEQYF
TRBJ2-7	TRBV5-4	CASSLAGTTSYEQYF
TRBJ1-5	TRBV6-5	CASQPGGQPQHF
TRBJ1-2	TRBV5-1	CASSSGMESGYTF
TRBJ1-2	TRBV6-5	CASRTAGDGYTF
TRBJ2-6	TRBV3-1/TRBV3-2	CASSHPQGKGANVLTF
TRBJ1-1	TRBV9	CASSVGWGVVAEAFF
TRBJ2-7	TRBV11-2	CASSARATGGEQYF
TRBJ1-3	TRBV25-1	CASSRGGAGNTIYF
TRBJ1-5	TRBV29-1	CSATTGGGQPQHF
TRBJ1-1	TRBV3-1/TRBV3-2	CASSKESGVQAEAFF
TRBJ2-6	TRBV2	CASSRTGTISGANVLTF
TRBJ2-5	TRBV2	CASSARMGQETQYF
TRBJ2-3	TRBV28	CASTVYRSVDTQYF
TRBJ1-5	TRBV30	CAWSVRGNQPQHF
TRBJ2-3	TRBV30	CAWSAQGVSTDTQYF
TRBJ2-5	TRBV5-5	CASSLGGLADSETQYF
TRBJ1-1	TRBV28	CASRAGQGATEAFF
TRBJ2-2	TRBV7-3	CASSFQGTAGELFF
TRBJ1-4	TRBV5-3	CARSLVLRQQETSTNEKLFF
TRBJ2-3	TRBV5-8	CASSFLDTQYF
TRBJ2-7	TRBV7-9	CASSLQLGSPYEQYF
TRBJ2-1	TRBV2	CASSEARSSGRFF
TRBJ2-6	TRBV7-2	CASRLTPGTSSGANVLTF
TRBJ1-6	TRBV9	CASSVTGFDNSPLHF
TRBJ1-6	TRBV6-1	CASSEVSTGSPLHF
TRBJ2-7	TRBV19	CASSPDRAYEQYF
TRBJ2-2	TRBV6-5	CASRTRTATGELFF